The 10 T cell receptor beta chains below all came from one sample that was sequenced in a study of blood T cell repertoires in COVID-19. TCRdb's table, derived via immunoSEQ multiplex PCR, lists solely in-frame clones and lacks some. The sample carries 400,000 to 550,000 clones, approximately 90% recorded once. The specimen sequenced was peripheral blood. The receptors were gathered from a woman in her thirties with acute or convalescent COVID-19.

V and J are TRBV7-9 and TRBJ2-5; D call uncertain. The CDR3 is 14 amino acids. CDR1 is SEHNR and CDR2 is FQNEAQ in the germline V gene (reference sequence). V gave up 2 bases and J gave up 4 bases, with 11 bases separating them. The CDR3 reads CASSLRVDRETQYF. DNA for the CDR3: TGTGCCAGCAGCTTACGAGTTGATCGAGAGACCCAGTACTTC.

The genes are TRBV4-1 and TRBJ2-7; TRBD2 aligns across 7 bases. This CDR3 is 14 amino acids long. Germline CDR1 MGHRA, CDR2 YSYEKL. V lost 1 base to trimming and J lost 4 bases; unmatched junction nucleotides: 4. The CDR3 is CASSQVGGEYEQYF. The CDR3 DNA follows: TGCGCCAGCAGCCAAGTTGGGGGGGAGTACGAGCAGTACTTC.

The chain is built from TRBV18 and TRBJ2-7; 10 nucleotides match TRBD1. The CDR3 consists of 13 residues. Germline CDR1 is KGHSH and CDR2 is LQKENI. The V segment lost 2 bases and the J segment 6 bases; nucleotides outside the gene matches: 1. The chain's CDR3 is CASSPRTGGEQYF. The DNA for the CDR3 is TGTGCCAGCTCACCAAGGACAGGGGGCGAGCAGTACTTC.

J is TRBJ2-2 and V is TRBV29-1, with D uncertain. V was cut by 4 bases and J by 6 bases, with 6 bases left in between. Germline CDR1 is SQVTM and CDR2 is ANQGSEA. The CDR3 has 11 amino acids. CDR3 DNA sequence: TGCAGCGTTGTCGGTTCCGGGGAGCTGTTTTTT. Translating gives CSVVGSGELFF.

This chain uses TRBV18 with TRBJ2-5; D is possibly TRBD2 (6 bases). Looked up from germline, CDR1 is KGHSH and CDR2 is LQKENI. V lost 2 bases to trimming and J lost 4 bases, with 11 bases between them. This CDR3 is 14 amino acids long. The CDR3 region is CASSPVGGRETQYF. The CDR3 nucleotides read TGTGCCAGCTCACCAGTGGGGGGTAGAGAGACCCAGTACTTC.

The CDR3 DNA follows: TGTGCCAGCAGAACATACCAGGGTAGCACCGGGGAGCTGTTTTTT. Translated, it gives CASRTYQGSTGELFF. This rearrangement joins TRBV7-9 to TRBJ2-2; a weak D match, TRBD1 (5 bases). Deletions cut 6 bases from V and 4 bases from J, with 15 bases between. CDR1 is SEHNR and CDR2 is FQNEAQ in the germline V gene (reference sequence). This CDR3 is 15 amino acids long.

This chain uses TRBV9 with TRBJ2-7; D gene uncertain. Germline V gene sequence: CDR1 SGDLS, CDR2 YYNGEE. V lost 2 bases and J 4 bases, leaving 16 bases between the germline ends. The CDR3 consists of 15 residues. CDR3 sequence reads: CASSVDTAQVYEQYF. CDR3 DNA sequence: TGTGCCAGCAGCGTCGATACAGCCCAAGTTTACGAGCAGTACTTC.

The chain recombines TRBV11-2 with TRBJ1-1, with D possibly being TRBD1 (5 bases). Per germline, CDR1 SGHAT and CDR2 FQNNGV. Trimming shortened V by 5 bases and J by 8 bases, and 15 bases separated the two germline ends. CDR3 length equals 13 residues. DNA of the CDR3: TGTGCCAGCAGCCTTACAGGAGGGACCGAAGCTTTCTTT. It encodes CASSLTGGTEAFF.

This clone was seen once. V and J are TRBV7-9 and TRBJ1-4, with 7 bases lining up with TRBD1. This CDR3 region has 16 residues. Per the germline V gene, CDR1 is SEHNR and CDR2 is FQNEAQ (reference sequence). J lost 7 bases, V lost 5 bases, and 13 bases had no gene match. The CDR3 DNA is TGTGCCAGCAGCCCCCGCCTAGGGGGCGTTACTGAAAAACTGTTTTTT. It is translated as CASSPRLGGVTEKLFF.

This clone has a single count. This rearrangement joins TRBV12-3 or TRBV12-4 to TRBJ2-2; D call uncertain. V was shortened by 7 bases and J by 2 bases, with 8 bases between the two germline ends. The CDR3 is 13 residues long. This chain's CDR3 is CASTRLNTGELFF. CDR3 in DNA: TGTGCCAGCACCCGACTTAACACCGGGGAGCTGTTTTTT.